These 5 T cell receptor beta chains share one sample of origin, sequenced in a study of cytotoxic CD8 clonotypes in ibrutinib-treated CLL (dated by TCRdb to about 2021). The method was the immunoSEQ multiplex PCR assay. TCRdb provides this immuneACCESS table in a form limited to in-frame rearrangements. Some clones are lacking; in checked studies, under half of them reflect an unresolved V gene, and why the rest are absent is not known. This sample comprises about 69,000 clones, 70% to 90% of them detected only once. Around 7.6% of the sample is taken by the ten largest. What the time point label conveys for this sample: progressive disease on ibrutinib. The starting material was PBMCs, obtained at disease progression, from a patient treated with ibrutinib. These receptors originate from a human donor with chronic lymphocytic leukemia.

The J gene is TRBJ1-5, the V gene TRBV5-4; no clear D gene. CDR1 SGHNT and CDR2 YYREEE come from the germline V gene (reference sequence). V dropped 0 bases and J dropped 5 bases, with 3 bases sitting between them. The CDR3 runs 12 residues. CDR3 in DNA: TGTGCCAGCAGCTTGGAAGATCAGCCCCAGCATTTT. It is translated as CASSLEDQPQHF.

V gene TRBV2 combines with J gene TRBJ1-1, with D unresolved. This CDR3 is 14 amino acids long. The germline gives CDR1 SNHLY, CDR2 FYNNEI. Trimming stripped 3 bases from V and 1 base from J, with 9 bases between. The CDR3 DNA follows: TGTGCCAGCAGTGACTTGGGGTGGAACACTGAAGCTTTCTTT. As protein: CASSDLGWNTEAFF.

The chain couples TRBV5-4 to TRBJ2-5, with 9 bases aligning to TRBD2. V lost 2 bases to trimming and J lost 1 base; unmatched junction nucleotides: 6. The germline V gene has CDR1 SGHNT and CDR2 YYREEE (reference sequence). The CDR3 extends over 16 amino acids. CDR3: CASSFARGGPQETQYF. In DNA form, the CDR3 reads TGTGCCAGCAGCTTCGCGCGGGGGGGCCCCCAAGAGACCCAGTACTTC.

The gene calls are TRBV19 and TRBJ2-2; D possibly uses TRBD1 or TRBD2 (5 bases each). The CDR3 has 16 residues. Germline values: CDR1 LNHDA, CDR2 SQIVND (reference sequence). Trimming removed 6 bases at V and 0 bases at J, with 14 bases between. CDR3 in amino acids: CASRTGTSTNTGELFF. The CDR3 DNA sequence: TGTGCCAGTAGAACTGGGACGTCCACGAACACCGGGGAGCTGTTTTTT.

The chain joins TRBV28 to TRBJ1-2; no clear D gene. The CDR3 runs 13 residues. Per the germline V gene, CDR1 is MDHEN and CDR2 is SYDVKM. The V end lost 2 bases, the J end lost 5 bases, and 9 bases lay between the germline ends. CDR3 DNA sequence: TGTGCCAGCAGTTTAACACTCCTGTATGGCTACACCTTC. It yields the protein CASSLTLLYGYTF.